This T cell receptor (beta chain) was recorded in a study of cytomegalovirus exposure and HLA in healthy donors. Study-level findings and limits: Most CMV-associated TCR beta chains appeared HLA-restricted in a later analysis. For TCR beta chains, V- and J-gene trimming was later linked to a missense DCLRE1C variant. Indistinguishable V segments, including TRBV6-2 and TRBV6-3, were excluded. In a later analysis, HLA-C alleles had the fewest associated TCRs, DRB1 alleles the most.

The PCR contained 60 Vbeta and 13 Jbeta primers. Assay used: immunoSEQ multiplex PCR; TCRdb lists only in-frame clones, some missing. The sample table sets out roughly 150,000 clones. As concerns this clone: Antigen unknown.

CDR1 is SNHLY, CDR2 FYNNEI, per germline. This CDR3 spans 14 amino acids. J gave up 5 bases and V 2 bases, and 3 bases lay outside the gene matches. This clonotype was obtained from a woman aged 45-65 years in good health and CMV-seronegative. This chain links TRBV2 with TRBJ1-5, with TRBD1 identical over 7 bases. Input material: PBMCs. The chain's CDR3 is CASSEYQGDQPQHF. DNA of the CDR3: TGTGCCAGCAGTGAATACCAGGGGGATCAGCCCCAGCATTTT.